Listed below are T cell receptor beta chains from one sample, sequenced in a study of blood T cells in healthy people across ages. TCRdb processed the 5' RACE reads anew with MiXCR; each CDR3 protein has one entry. The sample yields about 1 million distinct CDR3 sequences, 45% seen once. Input material: blood. The receptor set was obtained from a woman aged 60-75 years in good health. Both conserved end residues are part of each CDR3. Fields, in order: V gene, J gene, CDR3 protein.

v_call: TRBV29-1
j_call: TRBJ1-2
cdr3_aa: CSSQGWDYGYTF

v_call: TRBV7-8
j_call: TRBJ2-4
cdr3_aa: CASSFTGRLAKNIQYF

v_call: TRBV18
j_call: TRBJ2-6
cdr3_aa: CASSPTGTVDSGANVLTF

v_call: TRBV6-2/TRBV6-3
j_call: TRBJ2-1
cdr3_aa: CASTQTGSWTCNEQFF

v_call: TRBV27
j_call: TRBJ1-4
cdr3_aa: CASSALSPGEKLFF

v_call: TRBV29-1
j_call: TRBJ2-7
cdr3_aa: CSAEGGPSYEQYF

v_call: TRBV3-1
j_call: TRBJ2-5
cdr3_aa: CASSPDGQVGTQYF

v_call: TRBV27
j_call: TRBJ1-4
cdr3_aa: CASSSGDNEKLFF

v_call: TRBV20-1
j_call: TRBJ2-6
cdr3_aa: CSALSGANVLTF

v_call: TRBV27
j_call: TRBJ1-4
cdr3_aa: CASSFLINEKLFF

v_call: TRBV15
j_call: TRBJ2-1
cdr3_aa: CATSRDLPRSGLNEQFF

v_call: TRBV25-1
j_call: TRBJ1-1
cdr3_aa: CASSELDEAFF

v_call: TRBV3-1
j_call: TRBJ2-1
cdr3_aa: CASTDYQGEQFF